The 3 T cell receptor beta chains below were found in one sample sequenced in a study of T cells in narcolepsy. Sequenced by immunoSEQ multiplex PCR; TCRdb stores in-frame clones only, minus some. The table shows some 8,000 clones, with roughly 57% occurring only once. Input material: CD45RA- memory CD8+ T cells from PBMCs. These receptors were obtained from a human donor with narcolepsy.

As DNA, the CDR3 is TGTGCCAGCAGTGAAGCGGGGGGGCCCGGGGAGCTGTTTTTT. Its protein product is CASSEAGGPGELFF. This rearrangement joins TRBV6-1 to TRBJ2-2; D may be TRBD2 (7 bases). The CDR3 contains 14 residues. CDR1 is MNHNS, CDR2 SASEGT, per germline. V was clipped by 0 bases and J by 6 bases, with 8 bases between them.

V is TRBV4-3 and J is TRBJ2-7, with 7 bases identical to TRBD2. Trimming cost V 0 bases and J 0 bases; bases outside gene matches: 14. The CDR3 is 19 amino acids. From germline, CDR1 is LGHNA and CDR2 YSLEER. CDR3 sequence: CASSQDIIPRGDPSYEQYF. In DNA form, the CDR3 reads TGCGCCAGCAGCCAAGACATCATCCCCCGGGGGGATCCCTCCTACGAGCAGTACTTC.

This chain uses TRBV5-5 with TRBJ1-2; D remains unclear. Between the trimmed V and J ends, which lost 0 bases and 2 bases, there was a span of 8 bases. This CDR3 spans 14 amino acids. In germline, CDR1 is SGHKS, CDR2 YYEKEE (reference sequence). The DNA for the CDR3 is TGTGCCAGCAGCTTGGGTAGAGGGAACTATGGCTACACCTTC. Protein sequence: CASSLGRGNYGYTF.